These T cell receptor beta chains were read from a single sample in a study of blood T cell repertoires in COVID-19. Repertoires were generated with immunoSEQ multiplex PCR, while TCRdb's copy carries only in-frame clones and drops some. In the table there are 40,000 to 50,000 clones, about nine tenths of which are singletons. The sequenced material came from peripheral blood. The receptors come from a man aged 45 to 65 with active COVID-19. The CDR3 runs from the conserved cysteine through the conserved F or W. D genes are given only for firm matches. Expanded clones are given a class, and other clones once, few, many or no size at all.

j_gene: TRBJ1-1; abundance: .; d_gene: .; v_gene: TRBV27; CDR3aa: CASSLGRVAFF; CDR3nt: TGTGCCAGCAGCTTGGGGAGGGTTGCTTTCTTT
j_gene: TRBJ2-1; abundance: .; d_gene: .; v_gene: TRBV27; CDR3aa: CASSFPAGNAYNEQFF; CDR3nt: TGTGCCAGCAGTTTCCCGGCAGGGAACGCCTACAATGAGCAGTTCTTC
j_gene: TRBJ2-7; abundance: .; d_gene: TRBD1; v_gene: TRBV7-2; CDR3aa: CASLGRGNNEQYF; CDR3nt: TGTGCCAGCTTGGGCAGGGGGAACAACGAGCAGTACTTC
j_gene: TRBJ1-1; abundance: .; d_gene: .; v_gene: TRBV12-3/TRBV12-4; CDR3aa: CASSTELNTEAFF; CDR3nt: TGTGCCAGCAGTACAGAGCTGAACACTGAAGCTTTCTTT
j_gene: TRBJ1-1; abundance: .; d_gene: .; v_gene: TRBV27; CDR3aa: CASSFPGNTEAFF; CDR3nt: TGTGCCAGCAGTTTCCCAGGGAACACTGAAGCTTTCTTT
j_gene: TRBJ1-2; abundance: .; d_gene: .; v_gene: TRBV6-2/TRBV6-3; CDR3aa: CASSENYGYTF; CDR3nt: TGTGCCAGCAGTGAGAACTATGGCTACACCTTC
j_gene: TRBJ2-7; abundance: once; d_gene: TRBD1; v_gene: TRBV6-1; CDR3aa: CASSETGTGRREQYF; CDR3nt: TGTGCCAGCAGTGAGACAGGGACAGGGCGACGCGAGCAGTACTTC
j_gene: TRBJ1-1; abundance: .; d_gene: .; v_gene: TRBV5-5; CDR3aa: CASSSQAGDTEAFF; CDR3nt: TGTGCCAGCAGCTCTCAGGCAGGGGACACTGAAGCTTTCTTT
j_gene: TRBJ1-5; abundance: .; d_gene: TRBD1; v_gene: TRBV2; CDR3aa: CASSGGQANQPQHF; CDR3nt: TGTGCCAGCAGTGGGGGACAGGCCAATCAGCCCCAGCATTTT
j_gene: TRBJ1-3; abundance: few; d_gene: .; v_gene: TRBV6-5; CDR3aa: CASSYSRDGGNTIYF; CDR3nt: TGTGCCAGCAGTTACTCGAGGGATGGGGGAAACACCATATATTTT
j_gene: TRBJ2-3; abundance: once; d_gene: TRBD2; v_gene: TRBV11-3; CDR3aa: CASSMGLAGLVDTQYF; CDR3nt: TGTGCCAGCAGCATGGGACTAGCGGGATTGGTAGATACGCAGTATTTT
j_gene: TRBJ1-5; abundance: .; d_gene: .; v_gene: TRBV4-3; CDR3aa: CASSQAAGSGQPQHF; CDR3nt: TGCGCCAGCAGCCAAGCAGCCGGGAGCGGGCAGCCCCAGCATTTT
j_gene: TRBJ2-4; abundance: .; d_gene: .; v_gene: TRBV28; CDR3aa: CASSTGLSQNIQYF; CDR3nt: TGTGCCAGCAGTACGGGACTCTCACAAAACATTCAGTACTTC
j_gene: TRBJ1-2; abundance: .; d_gene: TRBD1; v_gene: TRBV12-3/TRBV12-4; CDR3aa: CASSWGTVYGYTF; CDR3nt: TGTGCCAGCAGCTGGGGGACAGTCTATGGCTACACCTTC
j_gene: TRBJ2-7; abundance: .; d_gene: TRBD2; v_gene: TRBV20-1; CDR3aa: CSASSRRERYEQYF; CDR3nt: TGCAGTGCTAGTTCGCGGCGGGAGCGGTACGAGCAGTACTTC
j_gene: TRBJ2-2; abundance: few; d_gene: .; v_gene: TRBV5-1; CDR3aa: CASRPQGLAATGELFF; CDR3nt: TGCGCCAGCAGACCCCAAGGGCTAGCAGCTACCGGGGAGCTGTTTTTT
j_gene: TRBJ1-2; abundance: once; d_gene: .; v_gene: TRBV7-2; CDR3aa: CASSETLRGYYDYGYTF; CDR3nt: TGTGCCAGCAGCGAAACCTTGCGCGGGTATTACGACTATGGCTACACCTTC
j_gene: TRBJ2-4; abundance: .; d_gene: TRBD1; v_gene: TRBV7-3; CDR3aa: CASSFDRGAKNIQYF; CDR3nt: TGTGCCAGCAGCTTTGACAGGGGAGCCAAAAACATTCAGTACTTC
j_gene: TRBJ1-5; abundance: .; d_gene: .; v_gene: TRBV28; CDR3aa: CASSPTGGVQPQHF; CDR3nt: TGTGCCAGCAGCCCTACAGGAGGGGTGCAGCCCCAGCATTTT
j_gene: TRBJ2-1; abundance: .; d_gene: TRBD2; v_gene: TRBV19; CDR3aa: CASTTGLAGAHEQFF; CDR3nt: TGTGCCAGTACTACGGGACTAGCGGGAGCGCATGAGCAGTTCTTC
j_gene: TRBJ1-4; abundance: .; d_gene: TRBD1; v_gene: TRBV9; CDR3aa: CASSTGQPNEKLFF; CDR3nt: TGTGCCAGCAGCACGGGACAGCCTAATGAAAAACTGTTTTTT
j_gene: TRBJ2-7; abundance: .; d_gene: .; v_gene: TRBV5-1; CDR3aa: CASSLVVGAGPEQYF; CDR3nt: TGCGCCAGCAGCTTGGTGGTGGGGGCCGGCCCCGAGCAGTACTTC
j_gene: TRBJ2-7; abundance: .; d_gene: .; v_gene: TRBV27; CDR3aa: CASSSGLTSSYEQYF; CDR3nt: TGTGCCAGCAGTTCGGGACTCACCAGCTCCTACGAGCAGTACTTC
j_gene: TRBJ2-5; abundance: .; d_gene: TRBD2; v_gene: TRBV14; CDR3aa: CASSQWEGLVGQETQYF; CDR3nt: TGTGCCAGCAGCCAGTGGGAGGGTTTGGTGGGCCAAGAGACCCAGTACTTC
j_gene: TRBJ1-5; abundance: .; d_gene: TRBD1; v_gene: TRBV19; CDR3aa: CASRGTGGSQPQHF; CDR3nt: TGTGCCAGTAGGGGCACAGGGGGGTCTCAGCCCCAGCATTTT
j_gene: TRBJ2-3; abundance: .; d_gene: .; v_gene: TRBV4-2; CDR3aa: CASSRSPADTQYF; CDR3nt: TGTGCCAGCAGCCGTAGCCCTGCAGATACGCAGTATTTT
j_gene: TRBJ2-5; abundance: few; d_gene: TRBD2; v_gene: TRBV3-1/TRBV3-2; CDR3aa: CASSQSEGREATLETQYF; CDR3nt: TGTGCCAGCAGCCAAAGCGAGGGGCGGGAGGCCACCCTGGAGACCCAGTACTTC
j_gene: TRBJ2-3; abundance: .; d_gene: TRBD2; v_gene: TRBV29-1; CDR3aa: CSVGASGIPDTQYF; CDR3nt: TGCAGCGTTGGGGCTAGCGGGATCCCAGATACGCAGTATTTT
j_gene: TRBJ2-1; abundance: few; d_gene: .; v_gene: TRBV27; CDR3aa: CASSSLGMRDEQFF; CDR3nt: TGTGCCAGCAGTTCCTTGGGGATGAGGGATGAGCAGTTCTTC
j_gene: TRBJ1-1; abundance: medium-sized; d_gene: .; v_gene: TRBV3-1/TRBV3-2; CDR3aa: CASSQAGGYGLNTEAFF; CDR3nt: TGTGCCAGCAGCCAAGCGGGTGGGTATGGATTGAACACTGAAGCTTTCTTT
j_gene: TRBJ2-1; abundance: .; d_gene: .; v_gene: TRBV19; CDR3aa: CASSRGQVNEQFF; CDR3nt: TGTGCCAGTAGTAGGGGGCAAGTCAATGAGCAGTTCTTC
j_gene: TRBJ2-3; abundance: .; d_gene: TRBD1; v_gene: TRBV9; CDR3aa: CASSAEAGQGLDTQYF; CDR3nt: TGTGCCAGCAGCGCCGAGGCCGGACAGGGGTTAGATACGCAGTATTTT
j_gene: TRBJ2-2; abundance: .; d_gene: .; v_gene: TRBV12-3/TRBV12-4; CDR3aa: CASSPGTGELFF; CDR3nt: TGTGCCAGCAGTCCAGGGACCGGGGAGCTGTTTTTT
j_gene: TRBJ2-7; abundance: .; d_gene: .; v_gene: TRBV7-2; CDR3aa: CASSMSTAYEQYF; CDR3nt: TGTGCCAGCAGCATGAGTACAGCCTACGAGCAGTACTTC
j_gene: TRBJ2-1; abundance: once; d_gene: .; v_gene: TRBV7-3; CDR3aa: CASSQGTSSYNEQFF; CDR3nt: TGTGCCAGCAGCCAGGGTACGAGCTCCTACAATGAGCAGTTCTTC
j_gene: TRBJ2-7; abundance: once; d_gene: TRBD2; v_gene: TRBV28; CDR3aa: CASSPRLAGGYAQYF; CDR3nt: TGTGCCAGCAGCCCGAGGCTAGCGGGAGGCTACGCGCAGTACTTC
j_gene: TRBJ2-1; abundance: .; d_gene: TRBD2; v_gene: TRBV9; CDR3aa: CASSVGTSGINEQFF; CDR3nt: TGTGCCAGCAGCGTAGGGACTAGCGGGATCAATGAGCAGTTCTTC
j_gene: TRBJ2-1; abundance: .; d_gene: TRBD2; v_gene: TRBV6-5; CDR3aa: CASSLGRAEQFF; CDR3nt: TGTGCCAGCAGCCTCGGGAGGGCTGAGCAGTTCTTC
j_gene: TRBJ2-5; abundance: .; d_gene: TRBD2; v_gene: TRBV9; CDR3aa: CASSVGTSRETQYF; CDR3nt: TGTGCCAGCAGCGTTGGGACTAGCAGAGAGACCCAGTACTTC
j_gene: TRBJ1-5; abundance: .; d_gene: TRBD1; v_gene: TRBV6-6; CDR3aa: CASSYGQGRGNQPQHF; CDR3nt: TGTGCCAGCAGTTACGGACAGGGGCGAGGCAATCAGCCCCAGCATTTT
j_gene: TRBJ2-6; abundance: .; d_gene: TRBD2; v_gene: TRBV28; CDR3aa: CAIGGGAYSGANVLTF; CDR3nt: TGTGCCATTGGGGGGGGAGCGTATTCTGGGGCCAACGTCCTGACTTTC
j_gene: TRBJ2-1; abundance: medium-sized; d_gene: .; v_gene: TRBV19; CDR3aa: CASRSSYNEQFF; CDR3nt: TGTGCCAGTAGGAGCTCCTACAATGAGCAGTTCTTC
j_gene: TRBJ2-7; abundance: .; d_gene: TRBD2; v_gene: TRBV27; CDR3aa: CASSLSILAGAYYEQYF; CDR3nt: TGTGCCAGCAGTTTATCAATCCTAGCGGGAGCATACTACGAGCAGTACTTC
j_gene: TRBJ2-7; abundance: .; d_gene: .; v_gene: TRBV4-1; CDR3aa: CASSQVFLQSIYEQYF; CDR3nt: TGCGCCAGCAGCCAAGTATTTTTACAGTCGATCTACGAGCAGTACTTC
j_gene: TRBJ2-5; abundance: .; d_gene: TRBD2; v_gene: TRBV6-1; CDR3aa: CASSEARGRLKETQYF; CDR3nt: TGTGCCAGCAGTGAAGCGCGGGGGAGGTTAAAGGAGACCCAGTACTTC
j_gene: TRBJ2-2; abundance: .; d_gene: TRBD1; v_gene: TRBV7-2; CDR3aa: CASSFRQGNTGELFF; CDR3nt: TGTGCCAGCAGCTTTAGACAGGGTAACACCGGGGAGCTGTTTTTT
j_gene: TRBJ2-1; abundance: .; d_gene: .; v_gene: TRBV21-1; CDR3aa: CASFRGRYEQFF; CDR3nt: TGTGCCAGCTTCAGGGGAAGGTATGAGCAGTTCTTC
j_gene: TRBJ1-1; abundance: .; d_gene: .; v_gene: TRBV5-1; CDR3aa: CASSLDGAEDTEAFF; CDR3nt: TGCGCCAGCAGCTTGGATGGGGCTGAGGACACTGAAGCTTTCTTT